The 18 T cell receptor beta chains presented below share a single source sample, sequenced in a study of blood T cell repertoires in COVID-19. Sequencing was performed with immunoSEQ multiplex PCR; in TCRdb, only in-frame clones are kept and a portion is missing. In the table there are 150,000 to 200,000 clones, about 86% of which are singletons. Specimen: peripheral blood. Receptor source: a man between 60 and 75 years old with acute or convalescent COVID-19.

This rearrangement joins TRBV9 to TRBJ1-1; D uncertain. The V and J ends lost 0 bases and 4 bases respectively, with 10 bases between them. CDR1 is SGDLS, CDR2 YYNGEE, per germline. The CDR3 runs to 14 residues. The DNA of the CDR3 is TGTGCCAGCAGCGTAGGAGGGTTTGGCACTGAAGCTTTCTTT. It translates to CASSVGGFGTEAFF. The full variable domain, with the rest looked up from reference TRBV9 and TRBJ1-1, is DSGVTQTPKHLITATGQRVTLRCSPRSGDLSVYWYQQSLDQGLQFLIQYYNGEERAKGNILERFSAQQFPDLHSELNLSSLELGDSALYFCASSVGGFGTEAFFGQGTRLTVV.

The chain carries TRBV10-3 and TRBJ1-2; 10 nucleotides line up with TRBD1. Looked up from germline, CDR1 is ENHRY and CDR2 is SYGVKD. The CDR3 sequence is 13 residues long. Germline trimming cut 3 bases from V and 7 bases from J; bases unmatched to any gene: 2. The DNA for the CDR3 is TGTGCCATCAGTGACCGGACAGGGGGTGGCTACACCTTC. This translates into CAISDRTGGGYTF.

The chain joins TRBV5-8 to TRBJ2-7; 8 bases fit TRBD2. Germline CDR1 and CDR2: SGHTS and YDEGEE. The CDR3 totals 14 residues. V was clipped by 5 bases and J by 7 bases; unmatched bases: 11. The chain's CDR3 is CASSTGGPSGEQYF. The DNA for the CDR3 is TGTGCCAGCAGTACGGGAGGGCCATCTGGGGAGCAGTACTTC.

The chain combines TRBV29-1 with TRBJ1-5; 9 positions agree with TRBD1. V shed 6 bases, J shed 4 bases, and the junction held 7 bases outside the gene matches. Germline V gene data show CDR1 as SQVTM and CDR2 as ANQGSEA. The CDR3 sequence is 14 residues long. CDR3 nucleotide sequence: TGCAGCGTGCAGGACAGGGGCTGGAATCAGCCCCAGCATTTT. Translating gives CSVQDRGWNQPQHF.

The chain recombines TRBV28 with TRBJ2-3; 14 bases match TRBD2. The CDR3 spans 17 residues. The ends lost 6 bases at V and 2 bases at J; junction bases unmatched: 7. Germline assignment: CDR1 MDHEN and CDR2 SYDVKM. The CDR3 nucleotides are TGTGCCAGCAGCTCCCCGGGACTAGCGGGGGCCACAGATACGCAGTATTTT. Its protein is CASSSPGLAGATDTQYF.

The chain is built from TRBV3-1 (or the pseudogene TRBV3-2) and TRBJ2-3; 12 bases match TRBD2. The V gene's germline CDR1 is LGHDT and CDR2 YNNKEL (reference sequence). The trim removed 2 bases at V and 2 bases at J, leaving 11 bases unmatched. The length of the CDR3 is 19 residues. This chain's CDR3 is CASSQIGLLAGGTTDTQYF. In DNA form, the CDR3 reads TGTGCCAGCAGCCAAATCGGCCTTCTAGCGGGAGGGACCACAGATACGCAGTATTTT.

The genes are TRBV27 and TRBJ1-2, with 7 positions matching TRBD1. V was clipped by 1 base and J by 5 bases; unmatched bases: 19. The CDR3 is 19 amino acids. CDR1 is MNHEY and CDR2 is SMNVEV in the germline V gene (reference sequence). The CDR3: CASSLLGLTGNLKGYGYTF. CDR3 coding DNA: TGTGCCAGCAGTTTATTGGGTTTGACAGGGAATCTAAAAGGGTATGGCTACACCTTC.

The V gene is TRBV18, the J gene TRBJ2-7; 9 bases align to TRBD2. J lost 6 bases, V lost 5 bases, and 8 bases had no gene match. Germline lookup yields CDR1 KGHSH and CDR2 LQKENI. This CDR3 is 14 amino acids long. DNA for the CDR3: TGTGCCAGCTCAGTCACCGGGACTAGCTTCGAGCAGTACTTC. Its protein is CASSVTGTSFEQYF. Combining the CDR3 with reference TRBV18 and TRBJ2-7 gives the whole variable domain NAGVMQNPRHLVRRRGQEARLRCSPMKGHSHVYWYRQLPEEGLKFMVYLQKENIIDESGMPKERFSAEFPKEGPSILRIQQVVRGDSAAYFCASSVTGTSFEQYFGPGTRLTVT.

This sequence joins TRBV30 and TRBJ1-6; D uncertain. The CDR3 spans 13 residues. Germline values: CDR1 GTSNPN, CDR2 SVGIG (reference sequence). Trimming removed 0 bases from V and 7 bases from J, with 7 bases in between. The DNA for the CDR3 is TGTGCCTGGAGTGTGACGGGAAATTCACCCCTCCACTTT. Translated, it gives CAWSVTGNSPLHF.

The chain couples TRBV9 to TRBJ1-1; D not resolved. Germline CDR1 and CDR2: SGDLS and YYNGEE. The CDR3 extends over 13 amino acids. Trimming removed 0 bases from V and 0 bases from J, with 3 bases in between. The CDR3 sequence is CASSVVVNTEAFF. The CDR3 region has the DNA TGTGCCAGCAGCGTAGTCGTGAACACTGAAGCTTTCTTT.

The CDR3 protein is CASSPPASPGEQYF. CDR3 sequence (DNA): TGTGCCAGCTCACCACCGGCCAGTCCGGGCGAGCAGTACTTC. The chain uses TRBV18 and TRBJ2-7; D is undetermined. CDR1 and CDR2 from the germline V gene are KGHSH and LQKENI. Deletions cut 0 bases from V and 6 bases from J, with 12 bases between. The CDR3 runs 14 residues.

The V gene is TRBV2, the J gene TRBJ1-5, with D unresolved. The CDR3 extends over 14 amino acids. The V gene lost 3 bases and the J gene lost 3 bases, with 9 bases spanning the gap. Germline V lookup: CDR1 SNHLY, CDR2 FYNNEI. The CDR3: CASSESQFNQPQHF. CDR3 DNA: TGTGCCAGCAGTGAGTCACAGTTCAATCAGCCCCAGCATTTT. Drawing the rest from reference TRBV2 and TRBJ1-5, the complete variable domain is EPEVTQTPSHQVTQMGQEVILRCVPISNHLYFYWYRQILGQKVEFLVSFYNNEISEKSEIFDDQFSVERPDGSNFTLKIRSTKLEDSAMYFCASSESQFNQPQHFGDGTRLSIL.

V usage is TRBV19 and J usage is TRBJ2-1, with 11 bases fitting TRBD2. V shed 4 bases and J 10 bases; nucleotides not matched to a gene: 9. CDR1 is LNHDA and CDR2 is SQIVND in the germline V gene (reference sequence). The CDR3 length is 15 residues. CDR3 amino acids: CASSKLSGRVEEQFF. The CDR3 nucleotides read TGTGCCAGTAGTAAACTTAGCGGGAGGGTGGAGGAGCAGTTCTTC.

V gene TRBV6-5 combines with J gene TRBJ1-4; possibly TRBD1 for D (6 bases). CDR3 length: 14 residues. Trimming stripped 6 bases from V and 4 bases from J, with 12 bases between. Germline lookup yields CDR1 MNHEY and CDR2 SVGAGI. Here the CDR3 DNA reads TGTGCCAGCAGCCCAGGGGCTATTAATGAAAAACTGTTTTTT. As protein: CASSPGAINEKLFF.

This chain connects TRBV11-3 to TRBJ2-2, with 12 bases matching TRBD1. The V and J ends lost 5 bases and 7 bases, in that order; junction bases with no gene match: 5. Germline-derived CDR1 and CDR2 are SGHNT and YENEEA. The CDR3 contains 15 residues. CDR3 in amino acids: CASSRGTGGIGELFF. In nucleotides, the CDR3 is TGTGCCAGCAGCCGGGGGACAGGGGGCATCGGGGAGCTGTTTTTT.

This chain connects TRBV28 to TRBJ2-7, with 8 bases matching TRBD1. CDR3 size: 14 residues. Trimming removed 7 bases from V and 5 bases from J; junction bases left unmatched: 10. Germline V gives CDR1 MDHEN, CDR2 SYDVKM. The chain's CDR3 is CASTTQDRANEQYF. Here the CDR3 DNA reads TGTGCCAGCACGACTCAGGACAGGGCCAACGAGCAGTACTTC.

The chain uses TRBV5-8 and TRBJ2-1, with 10 bases matching TRBD2. Germline CDR1 reads SGHTS; CDR2 reads YDEGEE. Germline trimming cut 3 bases from V and 9 bases from J; bases unmatched to any gene: 9. The CDR3 totals 15 residues. The CDR3 spells CASSSESGRAFEQFF. The DNA for the CDR3 is TGTGCCAGCAGCTCCGAGAGCGGGAGGGCCTTTGAGCAGTTCTTC.

The rearrangement joins TRBV9 to TRBJ2-4; D is unresolved. CDR3 size: 13 residues. Germline V gene lookup returns CDR1 SGDLS and CDR2 YYNGEE. The ends were cut back, 0 bases at V and 3 bases at J, with 4 bases in the middle. CDR3 coding DNA: TGTGCCAGCAGCGTAGCCGGCAAAAACATTCAGTACTTC. It encodes CASSVAGKNIQYF.